These T cell receptor beta chains were read from a single sample in a study of CD8+ T cells in alopecia areata. Profiled with immunoSEQ multiplex PCR; TCRdb holds only in-frame clones, not every one. The sample holds 110,000 or so clones, approximately 63% seen once. Sample: CD8+ T cells sorted from blood. All receptors come from a human donor in good health. Both conserved end residues are part of each CDR3. D genes are given only for firm matches. Expanded clones are given a class, and other clones once, few, many or no size at all.

len: 16
v_gene: TRBV15
d_gene: .
abundance: .
j_gene: TRBJ1-4
CDR3aa: CATSSAGPPAHEKLFF
CDR3nt: TGTGCCACCAGCAGCGCCGGACCCCCGGCTCATGAAAAACTGTTTTTT

len: 16
v_gene: TRBV13
d_gene: TRBD1
abundance: .
j_gene: TRBJ2-7
CDR3aa: CASSSRQGAISYEQYF
CDR3nt: TGTGCCAGCAGCTCGCGACAGGGGGCGATCTCCTACGAGCAGTACTTC

len: 14
v_gene: TRBV7-9
d_gene: TRBD1
abundance: many
j_gene: TRBJ1-4
CDR3aa: CASSPGQSNEKLFF
CDR3nt: TGTGCCAGCAGCCCGGGACAGAGTAATGAAAAACTGTTTTTT

len: 14
v_gene: TRBV2
d_gene: .
abundance: .
j_gene: TRBJ1-5
CDR3aa: CASSPIFGNQPQHF
CDR3nt: TGTGCCAGCAGTCCTATTTTTGGCAATCAGCCCCAGCATTTT

len: 15
v_gene: TRBV29-1
d_gene: TRBD1
abundance: .
j_gene: TRBJ1-2
CDR3aa: CSVVPLLGQGNGYTF
CDR3nt: TGCAGCGTTGTACCGTTGCTTGGACAGGGGAATGGCTACACCTTC

len: 14
v_gene: TRBV9
d_gene: .
abundance: .
j_gene: TRBJ1-6
CDR3aa: CASSRAGNNSPLHF
CDR3nt: TGTGCCAGCAGCCGGGCAGGGAATAATTCACCCCTCCACTTT

len: 12
v_gene: TRBV27
d_gene: .
abundance: .
j_gene: TRBJ2-5
CDR3aa: CASSSPQETQYF
CDR3nt: TGTGCCAGCAGTTCCCCTCAAGAGACCCAGTACTTC

len: 13
v_gene: TRBV27
d_gene: .
abundance: few
j_gene: TRBJ2-7
CDR3aa: CASSFIQGYEQYF
CDR3nt: TGTGCCAGCAGTTTTATACAGGGCTACGAGCAGTACTTC

len: 14
v_gene: TRBV13
d_gene: TRBD2
abundance: .
j_gene: TRBJ2-2
CDR3aa: CASSSGLKVGELFF
CDR3nt: TGTGCCAGCAGCTCGGGACTAAAGGTCGGGGAGCTGTTTTTT

len: 14
v_gene: TRBV7-9
d_gene: .
abundance: .
j_gene: TRBJ1-5
CDR3aa: CASSLGQSNQPQHF
CDR3nt: TGTGCCAGCAGCTTAGGGCAATCCAATCAGCCCCAGCATTTT

len: 13
v_gene: TRBV29-1
d_gene: TRBD2
abundance: once
j_gene: TRBJ2-3
CDR3aa: CSVEGDYTDTQYF
CDR3nt: TGCAGCGTCGAAGGGGACTACACAGATACGCAGTATTTT

len: 14
v_gene: TRBV4-3
d_gene: .
abundance: .
j_gene: TRBJ2-2
CDR3aa: CASSQDVDIGELFF
CDR3nt: TGCGCCAGCAGCCAAGATGTGGATATCGGGGAGCTGTTTTTT

len: 15
v_gene: TRBV5-6
d_gene: .
abundance: .
j_gene: TRBJ1-4
CDR3aa: CASSHGTPTNEKLFF
CDR3nt: TGTGCCAGCAGCCACGGGACGCCAACTAATGAAAAACTGTTTTTT

len: 14
v_gene: TRBV7-9
d_gene: TRBD1
abundance: .
j_gene: TRBJ2-6
CDR3aa: CASTGTGRANVLTF
CDR3nt: TGTGCCAGCACCGGGACAGGGAGGGCCAACGTCCTGACTTTC

len: 13
v_gene: TRBV30
d_gene: .
abundance: .
j_gene: TRBJ2-2
CDR3aa: CAWSHGYTGELFF
CDR3nt: TGTGCCTGGAGTCACGGATACACCGGGGAGCTGTTTTTT

len: 15
v_gene: TRBV4-1
d_gene: TRBD1
abundance: .
j_gene: TRBJ1-1
CDR3aa: CASRHKLGTGGRAFF
CDR3nt: TGCGCCAGCAGACATAAACTGGGGACAGGCGGTCGGGCTTTCTTT

len: 12
v_gene: TRBV28
d_gene: .
abundance: .
j_gene: TRBJ2-7
CDR3aa: CASAQGQYEQYF
CDR3nt: TGTGCCAGCGCGCAGGGGCAGTACGAGCAGTACTTC

len: 16
v_gene: TRBV2
d_gene: TRBD1
abundance: .
j_gene: TRBJ2-7
CDR3aa: CASSLTLDRVENEQYF
CDR3nt: TGTGCCAGCAGTCTAACCCTGGACAGGGTAGAGAACGAGCAGTACTTC

len: 13
v_gene: TRBV4-1
d_gene: .
abundance: .
j_gene: TRBJ1-2
CDR3aa: CASSQASNYGYTF
CDR3nt: TGCGCCAGCAGCCAAGCCAGTAACTATGGCTACACCTTC

len: 13
v_gene: TRBV12-5
d_gene: .
abundance: .
j_gene: TRBJ1-2
CDR3aa: CASGLSEERGYTF
CDR3nt: TGTGCTAGTGGTTTGTCCGAGGAGCGGGGCTACACCTTC

len: 14
v_gene: TRBV9
d_gene: TRBD2
abundance: .
j_gene: TRBJ2-3
CDR3aa: CASSTSGSADTQYF
CDR3nt: TGTGCCAGCAGTACTAGCGGAAGCGCAGATACGCAGTATTTT

len: 13
v_gene: TRBV5-4
d_gene: .
abundance: few
j_gene: TRBJ2-7
CDR3aa: CASSFEGSYEQYF
CDR3nt: TGTGCCAGCAGCTTTGAAGGTTCCTACGAGCAGTACTTC

len: 14
v_gene: TRBV6-5
d_gene: .
abundance: .
j_gene: TRBJ2-7
CDR3aa: CASSYPGQIYEQYF
CDR3nt: TGTGCCAGCAGTTATCCCGGACAGATCTACGAGCAGTACTTC

len: 15
v_gene: TRBV19
d_gene: TRBD1
abundance: .
j_gene: TRBJ1-1
CDR3aa: CASSTPGTGDTEAFF
CDR3nt: TGTGCCAGTAGTACACCCGGGACAGGGGACACTGAAGCTTTCTTT

len: 15
v_gene: TRBV7-9
d_gene: TRBD1
abundance: .
j_gene: TRBJ1-1
CDR3aa: CASSLGQGTNTEAFF
CDR3nt: TGTGCCAGCAGCCTTGGACAGGGGACGAACACTGAAGCTTTCTTT

len: 12
v_gene: TRBV29-1
d_gene: .
abundance: .
j_gene: TRBJ2-7
CDR3aa: CSVERGPYEQYF
CDR3nt: TGCAGCGTTGAACGCGGCCCCTACGAGCAGTACTTC

len: 13
v_gene: TRBV19
d_gene: .
abundance: once
j_gene: TRBJ2-7
CDR3aa: CASSFGTSYEQYF
CDR3nt: TGTGCCAGTAGTTTCGGGACTTCTTACGAGCAGTACTTC

len: 17
v_gene: TRBV29-1
d_gene: TRBD2
abundance: many
j_gene: TRBJ2-1
CDR3aa: CSVEDTGLAGGYNEQFF
CDR3nt: TGCAGCGTTGAAGACACAGGGCTAGCGGGGGGGTACAATGAGCAGTTCTTC

len: 13
v_gene: TRBV28
d_gene: .
abundance: few
j_gene: TRBJ2-1
CDR3aa: CASIPAAYNEQFF
CDR3nt: TGTGCCAGCATTCCAGCGGCATACAATGAGCAGTTCTTC

len: 12
v_gene: TRBV29-1
d_gene: .
abundance: few
j_gene: TRBJ2-2
CDR3aa: CSVPTGSGELFF
CDR3nt: TGCAGCGTTCCCACAGGGTCCGGGGAGCTGTTTTTT

len: 15
v_gene: TRBV7-9
d_gene: TRBD1
abundance: .
j_gene: TRBJ2-5
CDR3aa: CASSLVTGEQETQYF
CDR3nt: TGTGCCAGCAGCTTGGTGACAGGGGAACAAGAGACCCAGTACTTC

len: 15
v_gene: TRBV9
d_gene: .
abundance: .
j_gene: TRBJ1-2
CDR3aa: CASSEDVSGLGGYTF
CDR3nt: TGTGCCAGCAGCGAAGACGTATCAGGGTTGGGTGGCTACACCTTC

len: 13
v_gene: TRBV7-9
d_gene: TRBD1
abundance: .
j_gene: TRBJ1-1
CDR3aa: CCGDRDSSTEAFF
CDR3nt: TGTTGCGGGGACAGGGACTCGAGCACTGAAGCTTTCTTT

len: 17
v_gene: TRBV29-1
d_gene: TRBD1
abundance: few
j_gene: TRBJ1-2
CDR3aa: CSVAGKGQGIANYGYTF
CDR3nt: TGCAGCGTTGCCGGGAAGGGACAGGGGATCGCCAACTATGGCTACACCTTC

len: 16
v_gene: TRBV6-5
d_gene: TRBD1
abundance: .
j_gene: TRBJ2-7
CDR3aa: CASSYPNKQGAYEQYF
CDR3nt: TGTGCCAGCAGTTACCCGAATAAACAGGGGGCCTACGAGCAGTACTTC

len: 12
v_gene: TRBV29-1
d_gene: .
abundance: .
j_gene: TRBJ1-1
CDR3aa: CSVVLGTTEAFF
CDR3nt: TGCAGCGTTGTATTGGGGACCACTGAAGCTTTCTTT

len: 18
v_gene: TRBV27
d_gene: TRBD2
abundance: .
j_gene: TRBJ2-3
CDR3aa: CASSFSGTSGGPWDTQYF
CDR3nt: TGTGCCAGCAGCTTTTCGGGGACTAGCGGGGGGCCATGGGATACGCAGTATTTT

len: 17
v_gene: TRBV4-3
d_gene: .
abundance: .
j_gene: TRBJ2-1
CDR3aa: CASSQVTGGSSYNEQFF
CDR3nt: TGCGCCAGCAGCCAAGTTACGGGGGGCAGCTCCTACAATGAGCAGTTCTTC

len: 14
v_gene: TRBV9
d_gene: .
abundance: once
j_gene: TRBJ1-2
CDR3aa: CASRGPGGDYGYTF
CDR3nt: TGTGCCAGCAGGGGACCGGGGGGAGACTATGGCTACACCTTC

len: 15
v_gene: TRBV15
d_gene: .
abundance: .
j_gene: TRBJ2-2
CDR3aa: CATSSRDRDTGELFF
CDR3nt: TGTGCCACCAGCTCCCGGGATAGGGACACCGGGGAGCTGTTTTTT

len: 14
v_gene: TRBV7-2
d_gene: .
abundance: .
j_gene: TRBJ2-5
CDR3aa: CASSRLWDGETQYF
CDR3nt: TGTGCCAGCAGCCGCCTCTGGGACGGGGAGACCCAGTACTTC

len: 15
v_gene: TRBV10-3
d_gene: TRBD2
abundance: .
j_gene: TRBJ2-1
CDR3aa: CAISESSGGINEQFF
CDR3nt: TGTGCCATCAGTGAGTCCAGCGGGGGGATCAATGAGCAGTTCTTC

len: 12
v_gene: TRBV6-4
d_gene: .
abundance: .
j_gene: TRBJ1-5
CDR3aa: CASSDINQPQHF
CDR3nt: TGTGCCAGCAGTGACATCAATCAGCCCCAGCATTTT

len: 18
v_gene: TRBV13
d_gene: .
abundance: .
j_gene: TRBJ2-4
CDR3aa: CASSPPFGVGLAKNIQYF
CDR3nt: TGTGCCAGCAGCCCCCCCTTCGGGGTTGGGTTAGCCAAAAACATTCAGTACTTC

len: 13
v_gene: TRBV19
d_gene: .
abundance: .
j_gene: TRBJ1-1
CDR3aa: CASSLDLNTEAFF
CDR3nt: TGTGCCAGTAGTCTTGACTTGAACACTGAAGCTTTCTTT

len: 17
v_gene: TRBV7-9
d_gene: .
abundance: .
j_gene: TRBJ1-1
CDR3aa: CASSSSHLIQGGTEAFF
CDR3nt: TGTGCCAGCAGCTCCTCCCACCTTATCCAGGGTGGAACTGAAGCTTTCTTT

len: 16
v_gene: TRBV10-3
d_gene: TRBD2
abundance: .
j_gene: TRBJ2-3
CDR3aa: CAISGSGARVADTQYF
CDR3nt: TGTGCCATCAGTGGTAGCGGGGCTCGGGTCGCAGATACGCAGTATTTT

len: 13
v_gene: TRBV15
d_gene: .
abundance: .
j_gene: TRBJ2-4
CDR3aa: CATSARRKDIQYF
CDR3nt: TGTGCCACCAGCGCAAGGAGGAAGGACATTCAGTACTTC